These T cell receptor beta chains were read from a single sample in a study of beta chain features in type 1 diabetes. Sequencing used immunoSEQ multiplex PCR; TCRdb keeps in-frame clones, though not all of them. Among 390,000 or so clones listed, approximately 15% were seen once. Sequencing used naive CD4+ T cells from blood. All receptors come from a young man in good health. Each CDR3 is given with its conserved first and last residue. The order of the fields is clone size, D gene, J gene, V gene, CDR3 protein, CDR3 DNA. D genes are given only for firm matches. A row's size may be missing; if present it is once, few, many or a size class.

abundance: few
d_gene: TRBD1
j_gene: TRBJ2-7
v_gene: TRBV29-1
CDR3aa: CSVELQDRIPYEQYF
CDR3nt: TGCAGCGTTGAATTACAGGACAGGATTCCCTACGAGCAGTACTTC

abundance: few
d_gene: .
j_gene: TRBJ2-3
v_gene: TRBV18
CDR3aa: CASSPGTQAPVTQYF
CDR3nt: TGTGCCAGCTCACCCGGGACCCAGGCACCCGTTACGCAGTATTTT

abundance: .
d_gene: .
j_gene: TRBJ1-5
v_gene: TRBV14
CDR3aa: CASSQGPRAPQHF
CDR3nt: TGTGCCAGCAGCCAAGGACCCAGGGCGCCGCAGCATTTT

abundance: .
d_gene: .
j_gene: TRBJ2-7
v_gene: TRBV7-9
CDR3aa: CASSLSGPAEAYEQYF
CDR3nt: TGTGCCAGCAGCCTCTCGGGACCCGCGGAGGCCTACGAGCAGTACTTC

abundance: .
d_gene: .
j_gene: TRBJ1-2
v_gene: TRBV5-4
CDR3aa: CASSLVQDLNYGYTF
CDR3nt: TGTGCCAGCAGCTTGGTCCAGGACCTAAACTATGGCTACACCTTC

abundance: .
d_gene: .
j_gene: TRBJ2-1
v_gene: TRBV5-4
CDR3aa: CASSLHLTASGSYNEQFF
CDR3nt: TGTGCCAGCAGCTTGCATTTAACAGCTAGTGGCTCCTACAATGAGCAGTTCTTC

abundance: .
d_gene: TRBD1
j_gene: TRBJ1-6
v_gene: TRBV18
CDR3aa: CASSPPQTGESPLHF
CDR3nt: TGTGCCAGCTCACCACCTCAGACAGGGGAATCACCCCTCCACTTT

abundance: once
d_gene: .
j_gene: TRBJ2-5
v_gene: TRBV7-9
CDR3aa: CASSLGRTRVETQYF
CDR3nt: TGTGCCAGCAGCCTAGGCCGGACCCGGGTGGAGACCCAGTACTTC

abundance: .
d_gene: TRBD2
j_gene: TRBJ2-1
v_gene: TRBV7-9
CDR3aa: CASSSPPSGGPTYNEQFF
CDR3nt: TGTGCCAGCAGCTCCCCACCTAGCGGGGGGCCTACGTACAATGAGCAGTTCTTC

abundance: .
d_gene: .
j_gene: TRBJ1-5
v_gene: TRBV4-3
CDR3aa: CASSQDAGDSQPQHF
CDR3nt: TGCGCCAGCAGCCAAGATGCCGGGGATAGTCAGCCCCAGCATTTT

abundance: few
d_gene: TRBD2
j_gene: TRBJ2-7
v_gene: TRBV29-1
CDR3aa: CSVTFGLAGGYEQYF
CDR3nt: TGCAGCGTTACCTTCGGACTAGCGGGGGGCTACGAGCAGTACTTC

abundance: .
d_gene: TRBD1
j_gene: TRBJ1-1
v_gene: TRBV27
CDR3aa: CASSLGPGQGASTEAFF
CDR3nt: TGTGCCAGCAGTTTGGGGCCCGGACAGGGGGCGAGCACTGAAGCTTTCTTT

abundance: few
d_gene: TRBD2
j_gene: TRBJ2-5
v_gene: TRBV9
CDR3aa: CASSDLAGGPQETQYF
CDR3nt: TGTGCCAGCAGCGACCTAGCGGGGGGCCCTCAAGAGACCCAGTACTTC

abundance: .
d_gene: .
j_gene: TRBJ2-1
v_gene: TRBV5-4
CDR3aa: CASSLRGRRFF
CDR3nt: TGTGCCAGCAGCTTGCGTGGGCGACGGTTCTTC

abundance: few
d_gene: .
j_gene: TRBJ2-6
v_gene: TRBV18
CDR3aa: CASSVLESLGSGANVLTF
CDR3nt: TGTGCCAGCTCAGTCCTAGAATCGCTCGGCTCTGGGGCCAACGTCCTGACTTTC

abundance: .
d_gene: TRBD2
j_gene: TRBJ2-1
v_gene: TRBV10-3
CDR3aa: CAISPLAGTHNEQFF
CDR3nt: TGTGCCATCAGTCCCCTAGCGGGGACGCACAATGAGCAGTTCTTC

abundance: .
d_gene: .
j_gene: TRBJ2-5
v_gene: TRBV19
CDR3aa: CASSVKGQETQYF
CDR3nt: TGTGCCAGTAGTGTAAAGGGGCAAGAGACCCAGTACTTC

abundance: few
d_gene: .
j_gene: TRBJ2-7
v_gene: TRBV7-9
CDR3aa: CASSSAGRVEYF
CDR3nt: TGTGCCAGCAGCTCAGCAGGGCGTGTCGAGTACTTC

abundance: .
d_gene: TRBD2
j_gene: TRBJ2-1
v_gene: TRBV4-1
CDR3aa: CASSPTSGYNEQFF
CDR3nt: TGCGCCAGCAGCCCGACTAGCGGTTACAATGAGCAGTTCTTC

abundance: few
d_gene: .
j_gene: TRBJ2-4
v_gene: TRBV10-3
CDR3aa: CAISERAPGRPGNIQYF
CDR3nt: TGTGCCATCAGTGAGAGGGCCCCCGGGCGACCAGGAAACATTCAGTACTTC

abundance: .
d_gene: .
j_gene: TRBJ1-6
v_gene: TRBV7-2
CDR3aa: CASSSLEGSPLHF
CDR3nt: TGTGCCAGCAGCAGCTTAGAAGGATCACCCCTCCACTTT

abundance: .
d_gene: TRBD2
j_gene: TRBJ2-7
v_gene: TRBV10-3
CDR3aa: CAISDPGLADTYEQYF
CDR3nt: TGTGCCATCAGTGACCCGGGACTAGCGGATACCTACGAGCAGTACTTC

abundance: few
d_gene: .
j_gene: TRBJ2-1
v_gene: TRBV21-1
CDR3aa: CASSPIPRERGYNEQFF
CDR3nt: TGTGCCAGCTCCCCTATTCCGAGGGAGAGGGGCTACAATGAGCAGTTCTTC

abundance: few
d_gene: .
j_gene: TRBJ2-3
v_gene: TRBV9
CDR3aa: CASSVDITDTQYF
CDR3nt: TGTGCCAGCAGCGTAGATATCACAGATACGCAGTATTTT

abundance: .
d_gene: .
j_gene: TRBJ2-1
v_gene: TRBV4-1
CDR3aa: CASSQDITVRQFF
CDR3nt: TGCGCCAGCAGCCAAGATATCACAGTACGACAGTTCTTC

abundance: few
d_gene: TRBD1
j_gene: TRBJ2-1
v_gene: TRBV6-1
CDR3aa: CASLPGQGAGVQFF
CDR3nt: TGTGCCAGCTTACCGGGACAGGGGGCCGGGGTGCAGTTCTTC

abundance: .
d_gene: .
j_gene: TRBJ1-4
v_gene: TRBV18
CDR3aa: CASSPRSDEKLFF
CDR3nt: TGTGCCAGCTCACCACGATCGGATGAAAAACTGTTTTTT

abundance: .
d_gene: .
j_gene: TRBJ2-2
v_gene: TRBV28
CDR3aa: CASRLPETTGELFF
CDR3nt: TGTGCCAGCAGGCTCCCCGAGACCACCGGGGAGCTGTTTTTT

abundance: .
d_gene: .
j_gene: TRBJ2-3
v_gene: TRBV4-3
CDR3aa: CASSQDTGTGTQYF
CDR3nt: TGCGCCAGCAGCCAAGATACGGGTACAGGAACGCAGTATTTT

abundance: .
d_gene: .
j_gene: TRBJ1-1
v_gene: TRBV6-6
CDR3aa: CASSYYEGNTEAFF
CDR3nt: TGTGCCAGCAGTTACTACGAGGGTAACACTGAAGCTTTCTTT

abundance: few
d_gene: .
j_gene: TRBJ1-1
v_gene: TRBV10-3
CDR3aa: CAISETGLDTEAFF
CDR3nt: TGTGCCATCAGTGAGACAGGGTTGGACACTGAAGCTTTCTTT

abundance: .
d_gene: .
j_gene: TRBJ2-2
v_gene: TRBV15
CDR3aa: CATSRDPGGTFTGELFF
CDR3nt: TGTGCCACCAGCAGAGATCCCGGCGGGACGTTCACCGGGGAGCTGTTTTTT

abundance: .
d_gene: .
j_gene: TRBJ1-1
v_gene: TRBV4-3
CDR3aa: CASSQDTRENTEAFF
CDR3nt: TGCGCCAGCAGCCAAGATACCAGGGAAAATACTGAAGCTTTCTTT

abundance: .
d_gene: .
j_gene: TRBJ1-2
v_gene: TRBV6-6
CDR3aa: CASSYSGTGKGYTF
CDR3nt: TGTGCCAGCAGTTACTCAGGAACAGGGAAGGGCTACACCTTC

abundance: .
d_gene: .
j_gene: TRBJ1-3
v_gene: TRBV7-9
CDR3aa: CASSLKSTIYF
CDR3nt: TGTGCCAGCAGCTTAAAGAGCACCATATATTTT

abundance: .
d_gene: TRBD1
j_gene: TRBJ1-1
v_gene: TRBV25-1
CDR3aa: CASSESGTAYTEAFF
CDR3nt: TGTGCCAGCAGTGAGTCGGGGACAGCTTACACTGAAGCTTTCTTT

abundance: .
d_gene: TRBD2
j_gene: TRBJ2-1
v_gene: TRBV13
CDR3aa: CASTSSGLALYNEQFF
CDR3nt: TGTGCCAGCACCTCCTCGGGACTAGCGCTTTACAATGAGCAGTTCTTC

abundance: .
d_gene: TRBD1
j_gene: TRBJ1-1
v_gene: TRBV6-5
CDR3aa: CASSAGTGITEAFF
CDR3nt: TGTGCCAGCAGTGCCGGGACAGGGATCACTGAAGCTTTCTTT

abundance: few
d_gene: TRBD1
j_gene: TRBJ2-7
v_gene: TRBV5-4
CDR3aa: CASSSTRTGEKYEQYF
CDR3nt: TGTGCCAGCAGCTCAACTCGGACAGGGGAAAAATACGAGCAGTACTTC

abundance: .
d_gene: TRBD1
j_gene: TRBJ1-2
v_gene: TRBV25-1
CDR3aa: CASSEGQVFGYTF
CDR3nt: TGTGCCAGCAGTGAGGGACAGGTATTTGGCTACACCTTC

abundance: few
d_gene: .
j_gene: TRBJ1-6
v_gene: TRBV28
CDR3aa: CASRPPVGSPLHF
CDR3nt: TGTGCCAGCAGGCCCCCTGTTGGGTCACCCCTCCACTTT

abundance: few
d_gene: .
j_gene: TRBJ2-1
v_gene: TRBV9
CDR3aa: CASSREISYNEQFF
CDR3nt: TGTGCCAGCAGTAGGGAGATCTCCTACAATGAGCAGTTCTTC

abundance: .
d_gene: .
j_gene: TRBJ2-1
v_gene: TRBV20-1
CDR3aa: CSASPAGWFF
CDR3nt: TGCAGTGCTAGCCCGGCGGGTTGGTTCTTC

abundance: .
d_gene: TRBD1
j_gene: TRBJ1-6
v_gene: TRBV5-1
CDR3aa: CASSIDRVRSPLHF
CDR3nt: TGCGCCAGCAGCATCGACAGGGTGAGATCACCCCTCCACTTT